Following are 5 T cell receptor beta chains from one sample sequenced in a study of T cells after somatic rescue of genetic block. Sequencing was performed with immunoSEQ multiplex PCR; in TCRdb, only in-frame clones are kept and a portion is missing. The sample yields 60,000 to 75,000 clones, about 91% seen once. Input material: peripheral blood mononuclear cells (PBMCs). These receptors were obtained from a man aged 40-50 years.

The J gene is TRBJ1-1, the V gene TRBV5-1; tentatively, D is TRBD1 (5 bases). The CDR3 is 14 amino acids. Germline loops: CDR1 SGHRS, CDR2 YFSETQ. Trimming removed 0 bases from V and 1 base from J, with 7 bases in between. The CDR3 DNA follows: TGCGCCAGCAGCTTGGACAGGACGAACACTGAAGCTTTCTTT. It encodes CASSLDRTNTEAFF. The variable domain in full, completed from reference TRBV5-1 and TRBJ1-1, reads KAGVTQTPRYLIKTRGQQVTLSCSPISGHRSVSWYQQTPGQGLQFLFEYFSETQRNKGNFPGRFSGRQFSNSRSEMNVSTLELGDSALYLCASSLDRTNTEAFFGQGTRLTVV.

This clone was seen only a few times. In nucleotides, the CDR3 is TGTGCCAGCAGGCCAGCGGGAGGGCGGAATGAGCAGTTCTTC. The encoded protein is CASRPAGGRNEQFF. This chain links TRBV28 with TRBJ2-1, with 10 bases identical to TRBD2. The germline V gene has CDR1 MDHEN and CDR2 SYDVKM. J was trimmed by 7 bases and V by 6 bases; bases with no gene match: 6. This CDR3 region has 14 residues.

The chain links TRBV27 to TRBJ1-3; D may be TRBD1 (5 bases). The germline V gene encodes CDR1 MNHEY and CDR2 SMNVEV (reference sequence). This CDR3 has 14 residues. V was clipped by 6 bases and J by 0 bases, with 9 bases between them. The CDR3 nucleotides read TGTGCCAGCAGACCACAGGCCTCTGGAAACACCATATATTTT. Amino acids: CASRPQASGNTIYF.

There are a few counts of this clone. This chain joins TRBV28 and TRBJ2-5; D may be TRBD2 (6 bases). The CDR3 loop spans 16 amino acids. The V end was cut by 5 bases, the J end by 5 bases, with 21 bases between. Germline CDR1 is MDHEN and CDR2 is SYDVKM. In DNA form, the CDR3 reads TGTGCCAGCAGTAGCCTCTTTGGATATGGGAGGGAGACCCAGTACTTC. Amino acid sequence: CASSSLFGYGRETQYF.

In its sample, this clone was seen a few times. The rearrangement uses TRBV20-1 and TRBJ1-4, with D perhaps matching TRBD1 (6 bases). V lost 4 bases and J 9 bases, leaving 9 bases between the germline ends. This CDR3 is 11 amino acids long. The V gene's germline CDR1 is DFQATT and CDR2 SNEGSKA (reference sequence). The CDR3 sequence: CSAMTGQKLFF. In DNA form, the CDR3 reads TGCAGTGCTATGACAGGCCAAAAACTGTTTTTT.